The T cell receptor (beta chain) described here comes from a study of blood T cell repertoires in COVID-19. Study-wide background: Sample material is recorded as cDNA or gDNA derived from T cells, B-cell-depleted T cells, or PBMCs.

Profiling relied on immunoSEQ multiplex PCR, and the TCRdb table lists in-frame clones only, not all of them. The sample shows about 98,000 clones, around 90% of them seen only once. V lost 6 bases and J lost 1, with 9 bases in between. This CDR3 region has 13 residues. V gene TRBV12-3 or TRBV12-4 combines with J gene TRBJ1-1; the D gene is possibly TRBD1 (6 bases). Sequencing was done on a sample of peripheral blood. This TCR was recovered from a woman aged 50 to 60 with COVID-19, enrolled during active disease. The CDR3 nucleotides are TGTGCCAGCAGACGACAGGAGAACACTGAAGCTTTCTTT. Protein: CASRRQENTEAFF.